This T cell receptor beta chain emerged from a study of cytomegalovirus exposure and HLA in healthy donors. Germline CDR1 reads LNHDA; CDR2 reads SQIVND (reference sequence). V lost 5 bases and J lost 0; bases outside the gene matches: 9. This CDR3 comprises 18 residues. PCR used 60 Vbeta primers and 13 Jbeta primers. Original processing methods: Unique TCR beta chains totaled roughly 80 million in a later count, with around 11 million of them shared. Profiling relied on immunoSEQ multiplex PCR, and the TCRdb table lists in-frame clones only, not all of them. Clone size and V and J calls were adopted from that table, with D and trimming inferred from the DNA. Counted here are over 150,000 clones, 80% to 85% occurring once; the ten biggest clones make up about 0.37%. Study-wide results and limits: Presence/absence analyses assumed roughly uniform sequencing depth across donors.

Comments on this clone: Its matching antigen is unknown.

Specimen: PBMCs. This chain uses TRBV19 with TRBJ2-6; 8 bases agree with TRBD1. The TCR comes from a boy aged 2 to 10 in good health and CMV-seronegative. The CDR3 here is CASSLRTGMGSGANVLTF. Here the CDR3 DNA reads TGTGCCAGTAGTCTCAGGACAGGGATGGGCTCTGGGGCCAACGTCCTGACTTTC.